Each of the 9 T cell receptor beta chains below was sequenced from the same sample in a study of molecular identifiers for immune sequencing clone quantification. MiXCR was run by TCRdb on the PCR reads, yielding one entry per CDR3 protein. The sample includes roughly 630,000 distinct CDR3 sequences, about 25% of them seen just once. The sequencing sample was made of naive CD8+ T cells from blood, with Jurkat cell RNA spiked in. The subset: FACS-sorted CD8+CD4-CCR7+CD45RA+ naive T cells. The source of these receptors is a human donor in good health. Some libraries in this study had Jurkat cell RNA spiked in.

The chain joins TRBV6-1 to TRBJ1-3; D is perhaps TRBD1 (5 bases). Trimming shortened V by 7 bases and J by 0 bases, and 16 bases separated the two germline ends. Germline V gene data show CDR1 as MNHNS and CDR2 as SASEGT. The CDR3 consists of 16 residues. The CDR3 region is CASTPGPYLSGNTIYF. In nucleotides, the CDR3 is TGTGCCAGCACCCCGGGGCCGTATCTCTCTGGAAACACCATATATTTT.

This clonotype was observed at least ten times. The gene calls are TRBV5-1 and TRBJ2-7, with D maybe TRBD1 (6 bases). Trimming pared 1 base from V and 7 bases from J, leaving 18 bases between. CDR1 and CDR2 (germline): SGHRS, YFSETQ. This CDR3 has 15 amino acids. The CDR3 sequence: CASSLMLMGAEEQYF. CDR3 DNA: TGCGCCAGCAGCTTGATGTTAATGGGGGCGGAGGAGCAGTACTTC.

This clonotype was detected a few times. The chain couples TRBV20-1 to TRBJ1-1; 12 bases match TRBD1. V dropped 1 base and J dropped 1; count of bases not matched to a gene: 10. There are 18 residues in the CDR3. CDR1 is DFQATT and CDR2 is SNEGSKA in the germline V gene (reference sequence). For the CDR3, the DNA is TGCAGTGCTAGAGCCTTGCGGGGACAGGGGGCTCCGAACACTGAAGCTTTCTTT. Translation gives CSARALRGQGAPNTEAFF.

A few counts support this clonotype. This chain connects TRBV30 to TRBJ2-7, with 9 positions matching TRBD2. From germline, CDR1 is GTSNPN and CDR2 SVGIG (reference sequence). After removal of 1 base from V and 4 bases from J, the junction contained 8 bases not matched to a gene. The CDR3 consists of 15 residues. The CDR3 sequence is CAWSGEAGGGYEQYF. The CDR3 bases are TGTGCCTGGAGTGGTGAAGCGGGGGGCGGGTACGAGCAGTACTTC.

This clonotype has more than one count but fewer than ten. In DNA form, the CDR3 reads TGTGCCAGCAGTTTATACGGGACTAGCGACGCAGATACGCAGTATTTT. This sequence encodes CASSLYGTSDADTQYF. This chain connects TRBV27 to TRBJ2-3, with 10 bases aligning to TRBD2. Germline assignment: CDR1 MNHEY and CDR2 SMNVEV (reference sequence). V gave up 1 base and J gave up 4 bases; unmatched junction bases: 5. The CDR3 is 16 residues long.

As regards this clonotype: Sequence at one end of the junction differs from germline and may be a read error. The DNA of the CDR3 is TGTGCCAGCAGCCCCACGGCGGGGAGCTCCTACGTGCAGTACTTC. As protein: CASSPTAGSSYVQYF. The chain uses TRBV5-3 and TRBJ2-7; D might be TRBD2 (6 bases). TRBV5-3 is labeled an ORF, and its function is uncertain. The length of the CDR3 is 15 residues.

Of note for this clonotype: Its ends do not fully match the called genes, so a read error is possible. The rearrangement links TRBV5-3 to TRBJ2-7; D not certain. TRBV5-3 is classed as an ORF, of uncertain function. CDR3 length: 13 residues. The CDR3 region has the DNA TGTGCCAGCAGCTTAGGCAGGATCAGCGAGCAGTACTTC. This gives the protein CASSLGRISEQYF.

This clonotype appeared once. The rearrangement links TRBV20-1 to TRBJ1-5; weak D call: TRBD1 (5 bases). Per the germline V gene, CDR1 is DFQATT and CDR2 is SNEGSKA (reference sequence). This CDR3 comprises 15 residues. V dropped 6 bases and J dropped 3 bases, with 18 bases sitting between them. This CDR3 reads CSAVPRGLINQPQHF. In DNA form, the CDR3 reads TGCAGTGCCGTTCCCCGGGGACTGATCAATCAGCCCCAGCATTTT.

J is TRBJ2-7 and V is TRBV2, with 10 bases that match TRBD1. Unmatched junction bases numbered 2, after V lost 6 bases and J lost 6 bases. Germline CDR1 reads SNHLY; CDR2 reads FYNNEI. This CDR3 has 12 residues. CDR3 sequence: CASRDRGTEQYF. DNA of the CDR3: TGTGCCAGCAGGGACAGGGGGACCGAGCAGTACTTC.